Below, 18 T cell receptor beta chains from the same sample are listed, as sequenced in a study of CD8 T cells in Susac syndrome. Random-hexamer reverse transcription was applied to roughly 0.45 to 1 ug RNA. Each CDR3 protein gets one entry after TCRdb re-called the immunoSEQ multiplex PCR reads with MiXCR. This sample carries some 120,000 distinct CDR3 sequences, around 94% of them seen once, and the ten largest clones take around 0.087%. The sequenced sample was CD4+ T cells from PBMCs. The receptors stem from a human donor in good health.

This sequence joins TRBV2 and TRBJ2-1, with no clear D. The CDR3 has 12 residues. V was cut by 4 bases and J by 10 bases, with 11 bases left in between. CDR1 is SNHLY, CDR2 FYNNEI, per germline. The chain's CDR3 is CASSAESPEQFF. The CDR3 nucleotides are TGTGCCAGCAGTGCAGAAAGTCCCGAGCAGTTCTTC.

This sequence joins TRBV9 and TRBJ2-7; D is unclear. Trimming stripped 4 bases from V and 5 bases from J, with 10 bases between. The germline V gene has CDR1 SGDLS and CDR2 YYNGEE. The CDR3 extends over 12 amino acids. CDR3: CASSPRLDEQYF. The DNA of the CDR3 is TGTGCCAGCAGCCCTCGCCTGGACGAGCAGTACTTC.

The CDR3 sequence is CASSSLTGSEQYF. In nucleotides, the CDR3 is TGTGCCAGCAGCTCCCTTACAGGGAGCGAGCAGTACTTC. The chain carries TRBV7-2 and TRBJ2-7; D may be TRBD1 (6 bases). Germline V gene lookup returns CDR1 SGHTA and CDR2 FQGNSA. V was cut by 4 bases and J by 6 bases, with 13 bases left in between. CDR3 size: 13 residues.

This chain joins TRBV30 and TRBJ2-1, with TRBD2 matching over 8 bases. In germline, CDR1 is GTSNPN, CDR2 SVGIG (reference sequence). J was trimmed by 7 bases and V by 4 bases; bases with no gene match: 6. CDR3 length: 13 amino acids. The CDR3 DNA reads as TGTGCCTGGAAAACTAGCGGTCGGAATGAGCAGTTCTTC. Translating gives CAWKTSGRNEQFF.

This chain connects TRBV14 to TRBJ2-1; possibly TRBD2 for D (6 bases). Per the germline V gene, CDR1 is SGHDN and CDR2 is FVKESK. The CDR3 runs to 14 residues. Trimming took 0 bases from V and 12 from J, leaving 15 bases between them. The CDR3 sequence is CASSQDKAAGLQFF. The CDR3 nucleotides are TGTGCCAGCAGCCAAGATAAGGCGGCGGGGTTGCAGTTCTTC.

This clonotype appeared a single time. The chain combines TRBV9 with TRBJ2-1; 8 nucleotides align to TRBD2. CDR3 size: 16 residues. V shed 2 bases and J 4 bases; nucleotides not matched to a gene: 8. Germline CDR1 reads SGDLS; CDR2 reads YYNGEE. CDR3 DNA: TGTGCCAGCAGCGTGGCAGCGGGACTAGGGTACAATGAGCAGTTCTTC. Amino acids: CASSVAAGLGYNEQFF.

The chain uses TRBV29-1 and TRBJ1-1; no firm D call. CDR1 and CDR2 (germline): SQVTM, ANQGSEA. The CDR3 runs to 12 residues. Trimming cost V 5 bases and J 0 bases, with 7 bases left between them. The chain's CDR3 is CSVFRMNTEAFF. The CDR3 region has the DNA TGCAGCGTTTTCCGCATGAACACTGAAGCTTTCTTT.

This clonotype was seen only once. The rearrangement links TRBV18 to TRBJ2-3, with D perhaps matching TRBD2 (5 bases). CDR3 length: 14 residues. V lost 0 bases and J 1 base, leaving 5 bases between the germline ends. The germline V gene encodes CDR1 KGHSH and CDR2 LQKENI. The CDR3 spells CASSPPEGTDTQYF. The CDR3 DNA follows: TGTGCCAGCTCACCACCGGAGGGCACAGATACGCAGTATTTT.

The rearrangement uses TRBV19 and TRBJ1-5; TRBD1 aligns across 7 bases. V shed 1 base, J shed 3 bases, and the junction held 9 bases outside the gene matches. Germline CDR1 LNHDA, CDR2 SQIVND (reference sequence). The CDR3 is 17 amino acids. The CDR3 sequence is CASSIGVGRGNNQPQHF. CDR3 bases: TGTGCCAGTAGTATAGGGGTCGGCAGGGGGAACAATCAGCCCCAGCATTTT.

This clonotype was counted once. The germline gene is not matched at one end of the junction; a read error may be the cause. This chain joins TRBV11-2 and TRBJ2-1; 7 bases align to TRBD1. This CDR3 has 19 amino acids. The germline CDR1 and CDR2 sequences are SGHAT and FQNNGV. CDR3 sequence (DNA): TGTGCCAGCAGGTTAGCCCTTAAGACAGGGAAAAACTCCTACAATGAGCAGTTCTTC. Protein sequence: CASRLALKTGKNSYNEQFF.

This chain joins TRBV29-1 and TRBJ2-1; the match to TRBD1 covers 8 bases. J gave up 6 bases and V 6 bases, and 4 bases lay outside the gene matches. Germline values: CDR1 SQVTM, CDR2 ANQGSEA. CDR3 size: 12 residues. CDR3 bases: TGCAGCGTAGACAGGGGAGGCAATGAGCAGTTCTTC. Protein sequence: CSVDRGGNEQFF.

CDR3 DNA: TGCAGTGCTAGGATCAGGAACACTGAAGCTTTCTTT. The encoded protein is CSARIRNTEAFF. The gene calls are TRBV20-1 and TRBJ1-1; D call uncertain. The V and J ends lost 3 bases and 1 base respectively, with 6 bases between them. Germline CDR1 reads DFQATT; CDR2 reads SNEGSKA (reference sequence). The CDR3 totals 12 residues.

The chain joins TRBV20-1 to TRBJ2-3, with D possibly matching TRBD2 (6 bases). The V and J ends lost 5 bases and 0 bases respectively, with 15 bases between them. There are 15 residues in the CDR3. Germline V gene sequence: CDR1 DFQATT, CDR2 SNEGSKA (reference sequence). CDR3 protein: CSAHTGRRSTDTQYF. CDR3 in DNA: TGCAGTGCTCACACCGGGAGACGGAGCACAGATACGCAGTATTTT.

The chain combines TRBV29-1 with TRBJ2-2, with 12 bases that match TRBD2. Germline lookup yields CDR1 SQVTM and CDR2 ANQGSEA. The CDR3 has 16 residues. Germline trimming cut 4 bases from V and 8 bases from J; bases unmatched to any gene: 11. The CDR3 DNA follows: TGCAGCGTTGGACATTCTAGCGGGAGGGCCGGTGGGGAGCTGTTTTTT. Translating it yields CSVGHSSGRAGGELFF.

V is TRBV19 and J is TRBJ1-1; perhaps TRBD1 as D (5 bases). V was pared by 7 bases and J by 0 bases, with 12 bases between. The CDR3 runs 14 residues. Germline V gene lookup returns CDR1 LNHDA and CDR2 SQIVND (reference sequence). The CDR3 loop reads CASTRDGMNTEAFF. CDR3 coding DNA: TGTGCCAGTACGAGGGACGGAATGAACACTGAAGCTTTCTTT.

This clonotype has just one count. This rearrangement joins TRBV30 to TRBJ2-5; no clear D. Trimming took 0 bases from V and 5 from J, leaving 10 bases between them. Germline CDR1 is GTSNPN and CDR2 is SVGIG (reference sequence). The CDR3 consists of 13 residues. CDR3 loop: CAWSVRIGETQYF. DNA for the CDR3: TGTGCCTGGAGTGTACGTATAGGGGAGACCCAGTACTTC. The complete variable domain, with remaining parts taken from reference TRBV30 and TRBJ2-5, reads SQTIHQWPATLVQPVGSPLSLECTVEGTSNPNLYWYRQAAGRGLQLLFYSVGIGQISSEVPQNLSASRPQDRQFILSSKKLLLSDSGFYLCAWSVRIGETQYFGPGTRLLVL.

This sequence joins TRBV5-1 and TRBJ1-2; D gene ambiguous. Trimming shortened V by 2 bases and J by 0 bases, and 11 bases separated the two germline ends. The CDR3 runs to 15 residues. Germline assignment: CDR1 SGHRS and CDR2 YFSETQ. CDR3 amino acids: CASSFSVSSNYGYTF. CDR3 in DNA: TGCGCCAGCAGCTTCTCAGTCTCTTCTAACTATGGCTACACCTTC.

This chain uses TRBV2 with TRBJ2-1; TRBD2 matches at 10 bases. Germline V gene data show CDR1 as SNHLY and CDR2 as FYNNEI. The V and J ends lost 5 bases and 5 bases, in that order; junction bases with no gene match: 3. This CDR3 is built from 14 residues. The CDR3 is CASSLAGGHNEQFF. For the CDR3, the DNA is TGTGCCAGCAGTTTAGCGGGAGGACACAATGAGCAGTTCTTC.